This TCR beta chain comes out of a study of technical replicates of blood from several donors. TCRdb's copy holds only in-frame clones and misses some; the assay was immunoSEQ multiplex PCR. Of approximately 80,000 clones detected, about 98% appear once; the ten largest clones hold 0.12% to 0.15%. V was shortened by 2 bases and J by 3 bases, with 14 bases between the two germline ends. This CDR3 has 15 amino acids. Germline V gene data show CDR1 as SGHRS and CDR2 as YFSETQ. V gene TRBV5-1 combines with J gene TRBJ1-1; D not certain. Material: T cells isolated from PBMCs. This clonotype was obtained from a human donor in good health. CDR3 protein: CASSLVAVVDTEAFF. In DNA form, the CDR3 reads TGCGCCAGCAGCTTAGTAGCAGTAGTAGACACTGAAGCTTTCTTT.